This is a list of T cell receptor beta chains from one sample in a study of CD8 T cells in Susac syndrome. TCRdb fed the immunoSEQ multiplex PCR reads into MiXCR, producing one record per CDR3 protein. The table shows 71,000 or so distinct CDR3 sequences, with around 93% occurring only once. The source material was CD4+ T cells from PBMCs. Receptors originate from a human donor with Susac syndrome. The CDR3 runs from the conserved cysteine through the conserved F or W. A D gene is named only where the DNA matches it firmly. Clone size appears in some rows only: once, few, many, or a class for an expanded clone.

CDR3nt,CDR3aa,v_gene,j_gene,abundance,d_gene
TGTGCCAGCAGCCCCGTGCTCTCTGGAAACACCATATATTTT,CASSPVLSGNTIYF,TRBV7-8,TRBJ1-3,.,.
TGTGCCAGCAGCCATCCACGGTTGGGCTATACGCAGTATTTT,CASSHPRLGYTQYF,TRBV7-2,TRBJ2-3,.,.
TGTGCCAGCAATTTCCAGGAAGGCGCAGATACGCAGTATTTT,CASNFQEGADTQYF,TRBV6-2/TRBV6-3,TRBJ2-3,.,.
TGTGCCAGCAGCGTAGTGGGACAGGGTTTCACAGATACGCAGTATTTT,CASSVVGQGFTDTQYF,TRBV9,TRBJ2-3,.,TRBD1
TGTGCCAGCAGCCCTTGGACAGGCGGGGAGCTGTTTTTT,CASSPWTGGELFF,TRBV5-5,TRBJ2-2,.,TRBD1
TGCAGTGCTAGAGATTTCACAGATACGCAGTATTTT,CSARDFTDTQYF,TRBV20-1,TRBJ2-3,.,.
TGTGCCAGCAGTTACTTGGGGGCCGGCTACAATGAGCAGTTCTTC,CASSYLGAGYNEQFF,TRBV6-6,TRBJ2-1,.,.
TGTGCCAGCAGTTACTCGATGGGGGGGTCCTACGAGCAGTACTTC,CASSYSMGGSYEQYF,TRBV6-6,TRBJ2-7,.,TRBD2
TGTGCCAGCAGCCGTTCGGGGTACACTGAAGCTTTCTTT,CASSRSGYTEAFF,TRBV5-8,TRBJ1-1,.,.
TGTGCCAGCAGCCCTTGGGGGGACAGGGAAGAGACCCAGTACTTC,CASSPWGDREETQYF,TRBV28,TRBJ2-5,.,TRBD1
TGTGCCAGCAGCACCCGCCGGGGGGGCCGAAACTACAATGAGCAGTTCTTC,CASSTRRGGRNYNEQFF,TRBV4-2,TRBJ2-1,.,TRBD2
TGTGCCAGTAGTCCCCGGGGAAGTGGCTACACCTTC,CASSPRGSGYTF,TRBV19,TRBJ1-2,.,.
TGCGCCAGCAGCTTGCAGGGGAATAGTCCCTACGAGCAGTACTTC,CASSLQGNSPYEQYF,TRBV5-1,TRBJ2-7,once,.
TGTGCCAGCTCACCAGGTTCGGAGTCCTACGAGCAGTACTTC,CASSPGSESYEQYF,TRBV18,TRBJ2-7,.,.
TGCAGTGCCACGACAGGGGTCCCCTACGAGCAGTACTTC,CSATTGVPYEQYF,TRBV20-1,TRBJ2-7,.,TRBD1
TGTGCCAGCAGGAATTTCGGCTCTGGAAACACCATATATTTT,CASRNFGSGNTIYF,TRBV2,TRBJ1-3,.,.
TGTGCCAGCCTCAAAGGGGGGACAGGTCATACCGGGGAGCTGTTTTTT,CASLKGGTGHTGELFF,TRBV25-1,TRBJ2-2,.,TRBD1
TGTGCCAGCAGTTCACCGCGAGGGGGATCTTATGGCTACACCTTC,CASSSPRGGSYGYTF,TRBV28,TRBJ1-2,.,.
TGTGCCAGCAGCCCGGGCCCCGGCACCGGGGAGCTGTTTTTT,CASSPGPGTGELFF,TRBV12-3/TRBV12-4,TRBJ2-2,.,.
TGTGCCAGCAGCTTGGACATCCGGGACTCCCGCTCAACAGATACGCAGTATTTT,CASSLDIRDSRSTDTQYF,TRBV5-4,TRBJ2-3,once,.
TGCAGCGTTTACAGGGGGCCGGGTGGCTACACCTTC,CSVYRGPGGYTF,TRBV29-1,TRBJ1-2,.,TRBD1
TGTGCCAGCAGCTTAGAGGGGTGGTACACTGAAGCTTTCTTT,CASSLEGWYTEAFF,TRBV7-8,TRBJ1-1,.,.
TGCGCCAGCAGCTCGGGACAGACCCAAGAGACCCAGTACTTC,CASSSGQTQETQYF,TRBV5-1,TRBJ2-5,once,TRBD1
TGTGCCAGCAGATCACAGGGGGCAATTAGTTCACCCCTCCACTTT,CASRSQGAISSPLHF,TRBV6-5,TRBJ1-6,.,TRBD1
TGTGCCAGTAGAACTGGCCCAGCTAACTATGGCTACACCTTC,CASRTGPANYGYTF,TRBV19,TRBJ1-2,.,.
TGCGCCAGCAGCCTGGACGGCAACTATGGCTACACCTTC,CASSLDGNYGYTF,TRBV5-1,TRBJ1-2,.,.
TGTGCCAGTAGACGCTCCAGGGGGCCCTCAGATACGCAGTATTTT,CASRRSRGPSDTQYF,TRBV19,TRBJ2-3,.,TRBD1
TGTGCTCGCACAGATACGCAGTATTTT,CARTDTQYF,TRBV12-1,TRBJ2-3,.,.
TGCGCCAGCAGCACTGGGACAGGAGAGACCCAGTACTTC,CASSTGTGETQYF,TRBV5-1,TRBJ2-5,.,TRBD1
TGCAGCTCCCCGGGGGGGTCGGAGCTCCTCGAGCAGTACTTC,CSSPGGSELLEQYF,TRBV20-1,TRBJ2-7,.,TRBD2
TGTGCCAGCAGCTTGTTCCGGACCGGGACAGGGGACCAAGAGACCCAGTACTTC,CASSLFRTGTGDQETQYF,TRBV5-4,TRBJ2-5,.,TRBD1
TGTGCCAGCAGTCGGCAGGGGACGGACATTCAGTACTTC,CASSRQGTDIQYF,TRBV6-5,TRBJ2-4,.,.
TGTGCCAGCAGTGAATATGCGGGGAGCGGCTACACCTTC,CASSEYAGSGYTF,TRBV25-1,TRBJ1-2,once,.
TGCGCCAGCAGCACAGGAGACTCCTACGAGCAGTACTTC,CASSTGDSYEQYF,TRBV5-1,TRBJ2-7,.,.
TGTGCCAGCAGGACCGGGACAGGGCTCCTGACGCCCCAGCATTTT,CASRTGTGLLTPQHF,TRBV6-2/TRBV6-3,TRBJ1-5,.,TRBD1
TGCAGCGTCTCGAGTCCCAGGGGAGGAACTAATGAAAAACTGTTTTTT,CSVSSPRGGTNEKLFF,TRBV29-1,TRBJ1-4,.,.
TGTGCCAGCAGTTCTAGCGCCCAGACCTACGAGCAGTACTTC,CASSSSAQTYEQYF,TRBV3-1,TRBJ2-7,.,.